Each of the 18 T cell receptor beta chains below was sequenced from the same sample in a study of CD8 T cells in Susac syndrome. The RNA input was 0.5 to 1 ug, and it was reverse transcribed with random hexamers. Each CDR3 protein is one row after TCRdb ran MiXCR on the immunoSEQ multiplex PCR reads. The sample yields about 180,000 distinct CDR3 sequences, 85% to 95% seen once. Sequencing input: CD4+ T cells from PBMCs. The receptors were sampled from a human donor with Susac syndrome.

The CDR3 is CSVGQTTGELFF. CDR3 bases: TGCAGCGTTGGGCAGACCACCGGGGAGCTGTTTTTT. V gene TRBV29-1 combines with J gene TRBJ2-2; no definite D call. V lost 4 bases and J lost 4, with 7 bases in between. Germline V gives CDR1 SQVTM, CDR2 ANQGSEA. The CDR3 sequence is 12 residues long.

This chain uses TRBV27 with TRBJ1-5; 8 bases fit TRBD1. The CDR3 spans 19 residues. The V and J ends lost 9 bases and 2 bases, in that order; junction bases with no gene match: 21. Germline V gives CDR1 MNHEY, CDR2 SMNVEV (reference sequence). CDR3 coding DNA: TGTGCCAGTAGGTCAAAGGGGACAGGACCGATCCTCGGCAATCAGCCCCAGCATTTT. It encodes CASRSKGTGPILGNQPQHF.

The CDR3 reads CASSPRTGAPYF. CDR3 coding DNA: TGTGCCAGCAGCCCACGGACAGGGGCACCGTACTTC. The V call is TRBV3-1, the J call TRBJ2-4, with 9 bases lining up with TRBD1. The germline gives CDR1 LGHDT, CDR2 YNNKEL (reference sequence). Trimming cost V 4 bases and J 15 bases; bases outside gene matches: 7. CDR3 length: 12 amino acids.

This chain uses TRBV10-1 with TRBJ2-1, with 7 bases identical to TRBD2. V lost 3 bases, J lost 2 bases, and 4 bases stayed unmatched. This CDR3 is 15 amino acids long. Germline values: CDR1 WNHNN, CDR2 SYGVQD (reference sequence). This CDR3 reads CASSDGAGAYNEQFF. In DNA form, the CDR3 reads TGCGCCAGCAGTGACGGGGCGGGGGCCTACAATGAGCAGTTCTTC.

The rearrangement joins TRBV2 to TRBJ2-5; D possibly corresponds to TRBD2 (5 bases). From germline, CDR1 is SNHLY and CDR2 FYNNEI. The V and J ends lost 6 bases and 6 bases respectively, with 14 bases between them. This CDR3 has 13 residues. CDR3 in DNA: TGTGCCAGCAGCCCCGGGTTCGGGAAGACCCAGTACTTC. Encoded protein: CASSPGFGKTQYF.

The rearrangement uses TRBV3-1 and TRBJ2-7; 12 positions match TRBD2. The V gene end was trimmed by 3 bases and the J gene end by 7 bases; junction bases not matched to a gene: 10. There are 16 residues in the CDR3. Germline loops: CDR1 LGHDT, CDR2 YNNKEL (reference sequence). The CDR3 DNA reads TGTGCCAGCAGCCACGGGCCTAGCGGGGGGGCCTCTGAGCAGTACTTC. Its translation: CASSHGPSGGASEQYF.

The genes are TRBV19 and TRBJ1-2; possibly TRBD1 for D (5 bases). The germline V gene has CDR1 LNHDA and CDR2 SQIVND (reference sequence). CDR3 size: 15 residues. V lost 5 bases and J 3 bases, leaving 16 bases between the germline ends. The CDR3 reads CASSPQGTVDYGYTF. Here the CDR3 DNA reads TGTGCCAGTAGTCCCCAAGGGACCGTCGACTATGGCTACACCTTC.

The rearrangement joins TRBV4-1 to TRBJ2-5; the match to TRBD1 covers 7 bases. The CDR3 is 17 amino acids. J gave up 4 bases and V 1 base, and 12 bases lay outside the gene matches. CDR1 is MGHRA, CDR2 YSYEKL, per germline. The CDR3 here is CASSQALPGQTRETQYF. The CDR3 nucleotides are TGCGCCAGCAGCCAAGCCCTTCCGGGACAGACGAGAGAGACCCAGTACTTC.

This rearrangement joins TRBV9 to TRBJ1-2, with 9 bases matching TRBD1. This CDR3 spans 15 amino acids. In germline, CDR1 is SGDLS, CDR2 YYNGEE. The ends lost 7 bases at V and 4 bases at J; junction bases unmatched: 11. CDR3 residues: CASRRTGGDAYGYTF. The CDR3 coding sequence is TGTGCCAGCCGACGAACAGGGGGCGATGCCTATGGCTACACCTTC.

J is TRBJ2-1 and V is TRBV3-1, with D unresolved. CDR3 length: 15 residues. CDR1 is LGHDT and CDR2 is YNNKEL in the germline V gene (reference sequence). V was trimmed by 0 bases and J by 0 bases, leaving 6 bases between them. CDR3 sequence (DNA): TGTGCCAGCAGCCAAGATACGAGCTCCTACAATGAGCAGTTCTTC. Amino acid sequence: CASSQDTSSYNEQFF.

This clonotype was counted a single time. The V call is TRBV20-1, the J call TRBJ2-5; D assignment may be TRBD1 or TRBD2 (5 bases each). Germline CDR1 is DFQATT and CDR2 is SNEGSKA (reference sequence). Between the trimmed V and J ends, which lost 4 bases and 3 bases, there was a span of 9 bases. The CDR3 contains 12 residues. In DNA form, the CDR3 reads TGCAGTGCTAACGAGGGGAAAGAGACCCAGTACTTC. Amino acids: CSANEGKETQYF.

This chain connects TRBV7-9 to TRBJ1-5; D is unresolved. Germline CDR1 and CDR2: SEHNR and FQNEAQ (reference sequence). The CDR3 extends over 13 amino acids. Trimming took 4 bases from V and 6 from J, leaving 10 bases between them. CDR3 in DNA: TGTGCCAGCAGCTGGGATGCCAGTCAGCCCCAGCATTTT. It is translated as CASSWDASQPQHF.

J is TRBJ2-6 and V is TRBV4-3, with 8 bases matching TRBD2. The J segment lost 4 bases and the V segment lost 0 bases, leaving 17 bases of the junction unmatched. The CDR3 is 21 residues long. Germline V gene sequence: CDR1 LGHNA, CDR2 YSLEER. Here the CDR3 DNA reads TGCGCCAGCAGCCAAGAAGGGTCGGGGCGGGGGGTTCTTTTAGGGGCCAACGTCCTGACTTTC. It yields the protein CASSQEGSGRGVLLGANVLTF.

V usage is TRBV7-9 and J usage is TRBJ1-4; D remains unclear. The CDR3 has 15 amino acids. V dropped 8 bases and J dropped 5 bases, with 18 bases sitting between them. Germline V lookup: CDR1 SEHNR, CDR2 FQNEAQ (reference sequence). CDR3 DNA: TGTGCCAGCTCCCGGCCAGCAGCGTGGAATGAAAAACTGTTTTTT. Its protein product is CASSRPAAWNEKLFF.

The chain joins TRBV20-1 to TRBJ1-5, with 7 bases lining up with TRBD1. Germline V CDR1 and CDR2: DFQATT, SNEGSKA (reference sequence). Trimming took 4 bases from V and 7 from J; bases not matched to a gene: 4. The CDR3 length is 12 residues. CDR3 sequence reads: CSAITGDQPQHF. The CDR3 DNA follows: TGCAGTGCTATAACAGGGGACCAGCCCCAGCATTTT.

This clonotype was seen once. The chain has TRBV10-3 and TRBJ2-5; 10 bases agree with TRBD2. From germline, CDR1 is ENHRY and CDR2 SYGVKD. The CDR3 covers 15 residues. The trim removed 7 bases at V and 4 bases at J, leaving 9 bases unmatched. The DNA for the CDR3 is TGTGCCATCAAGGAGCGGGGGGGCCAAGGAGAGACCCAGTACTTC. Its protein is CAIKERGGQGETQYF.

This clonotype appeared once. The rearrangement joins TRBV29-1 to TRBJ2-3; no clear D. The CDR3 has 12 amino acids. Between the trimmed V and J ends, which lost 4 bases and 6 bases, there was a span of 11 bases. Germline V gene data show CDR1 as SQVTM and CDR2 as ANQGSEA. In nucleotides, the CDR3 is TGCAGCGTTGTGCCGTCTGGGGATACGCAGTATTTT. Amino acids: CSVVPSGDTQYF.

This clonotype has a single count. The chain has TRBV30 and TRBJ2-6; no reliable D call. Germline loops: CDR1 GTSNPN, CDR2 SVGIG (reference sequence). This CDR3 spans 14 amino acids. The germline V and J ends were trimmed by 3 bases and 6 bases, with 12 bases remaining between them. Here the CDR3 DNA reads TGTGCCTGGAGGAGGAGTACACAGGCCAACGTCCTGACTTTC. It specifies CAWRRSTQANVLTF.